This T cell receptor (beta chain) was found in a study of blood T cell repertoires in COVID-19. Overall study context: The United States, Italy and Spain provided the acute and convalescent COVID-19 samples. Sources were T cells, B-cell-depleted T cells, or PBMCs; the material itself was cDNA or gDNA.

The ends lost 3 bases at V and 6 bases at J; junction bases unmatched: 10. The CDR3 loop spans 16 amino acids. CDR1 is SGHRS and CDR2 is YFSETQ in the germline V gene. Assay: immunoSEQ multiplex PCR; the TCRdb copy retains only in-frame clones and omits some. This repertoire shows 23,000 or so clones, 90% found once; its top ten account for 15% to 20%. Sequencing was done on a sample of peripheral blood. The TCR comes from a human donor in a cohort sampled during active COVID-19. The gene calls are TRBV5-1 and TRBJ2-5, with TRBD2 matching 11 bases. CDR3 sequence: CASSWSTSGGEKTQYF. In nucleotides, the CDR3 is TGCGCCAGCAGCTGGAGTACTAGCGGGGGCGAAAAGACCCAGTACTTC.